The clone carrying this TCR beta chain has at least ten counts. The same CDR3 is also encoded by other DNA sequences in this sample. The length of the CDR3 is 14 residues. The germline V gene encodes CDR1 SGHRS and CDR2 YFSETQ. The V segment lost 3 bases and the J segment 6 bases; nucleotides outside the gene matches: 1. The data originate from a study of shared clonotypes between healthy human individuals. Measured with immunoSEQ multiplex PCR; TCRdb has only the in-frame clones, and not every one. The table records fewer than 650,000 clones, 76% of them present only once. This chain joins TRBV5-1 and TRBJ2-2; TRBD1 aligns across 11 bases. Material: PBMCs. This clonotype was sampled from a woman between 35 and 50 years old in good health. Some clones in this sample may be carry-over from other donors' samples. The CDR3 sequence: CASSWDRGSGELFF. For the CDR3, the DNA is TGCGCCAGCAGCTGGGACAGGGGGTCCGGGGAGCTGTTTTTT.